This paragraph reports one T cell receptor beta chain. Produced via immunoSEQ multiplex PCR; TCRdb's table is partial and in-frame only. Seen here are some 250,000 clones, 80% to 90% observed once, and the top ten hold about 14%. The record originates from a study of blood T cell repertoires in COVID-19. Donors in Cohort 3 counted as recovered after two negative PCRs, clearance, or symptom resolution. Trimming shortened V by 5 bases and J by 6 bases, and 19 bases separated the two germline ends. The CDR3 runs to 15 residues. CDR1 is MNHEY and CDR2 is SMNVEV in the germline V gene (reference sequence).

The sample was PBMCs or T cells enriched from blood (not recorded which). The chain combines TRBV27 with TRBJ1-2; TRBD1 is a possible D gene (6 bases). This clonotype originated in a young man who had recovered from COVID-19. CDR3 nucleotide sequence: TGTGCCAGCAGTCCGCGGCGGGGGCGGTCGGATGGCTACACCTTC. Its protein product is CASSPRRGRSDGYTF.